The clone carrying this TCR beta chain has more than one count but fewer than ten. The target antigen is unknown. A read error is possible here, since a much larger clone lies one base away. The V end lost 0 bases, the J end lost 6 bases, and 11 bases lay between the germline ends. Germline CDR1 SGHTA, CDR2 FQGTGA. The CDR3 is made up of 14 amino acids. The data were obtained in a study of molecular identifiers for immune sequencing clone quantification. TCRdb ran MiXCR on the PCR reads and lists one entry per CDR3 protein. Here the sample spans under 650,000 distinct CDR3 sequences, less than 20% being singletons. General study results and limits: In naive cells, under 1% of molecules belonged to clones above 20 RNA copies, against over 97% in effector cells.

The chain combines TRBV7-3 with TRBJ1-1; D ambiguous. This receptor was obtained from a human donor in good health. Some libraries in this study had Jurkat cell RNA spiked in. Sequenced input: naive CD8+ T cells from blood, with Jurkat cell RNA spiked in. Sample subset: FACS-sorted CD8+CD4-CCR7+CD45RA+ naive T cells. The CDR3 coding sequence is TGTGCCAGCAGCTTAACGATAGGTGGAGCTGAAGCTTTCTTT. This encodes CASSLTIGGAEAFF.